This record concerns one T cell receptor (beta chain) sequence. Its antigen is as yet unknown. The sample belongs to a study of cytomegalovirus exposure and HLA in healthy donors. Looking at the study overall: Earlier results showed roughly 110 million unique TCR beta sequences derived from about 179 million T cells. The Caucasian-associated ancestry cluster held about 80% of 300 to 450 genotyped donors. Study-wide results and caveats: There were under 200 TCR beta chains listed as cytomegalovirus-associated. Generally TCR sequences proved uncommon, though certain public TCRs appeared in numerous donors.

CDR1 is SGDLS, CDR2 YYNGEE, per germline. The V end lost 0 bases, the J end lost 2 bases, and 9 bases lay between the germline ends. The CDR3 is 14 residues long. The study ran its PCR with 60 Vbeta and 13 Jbeta primers. Sequencing was performed with immunoSEQ multiplex PCR; in TCRdb, only in-frame clones are kept and a portion is missing. The sample records 150,000 to 200,000 clones, approximately 80% being singletons. The rearrangement joins TRBV9 to TRBJ2-7; D is ambiguous. The origin of this receptor is a girl aged 2 to 10 in good health and CMV-seropositive. The sample was PBMCs. CDR3 loop: CASSVELAAYEQYF. The CDR3 nucleotides are TGTGCCAGCAGCGTAGAGCTGGCGGCCTACGAGCAGTACTTC.